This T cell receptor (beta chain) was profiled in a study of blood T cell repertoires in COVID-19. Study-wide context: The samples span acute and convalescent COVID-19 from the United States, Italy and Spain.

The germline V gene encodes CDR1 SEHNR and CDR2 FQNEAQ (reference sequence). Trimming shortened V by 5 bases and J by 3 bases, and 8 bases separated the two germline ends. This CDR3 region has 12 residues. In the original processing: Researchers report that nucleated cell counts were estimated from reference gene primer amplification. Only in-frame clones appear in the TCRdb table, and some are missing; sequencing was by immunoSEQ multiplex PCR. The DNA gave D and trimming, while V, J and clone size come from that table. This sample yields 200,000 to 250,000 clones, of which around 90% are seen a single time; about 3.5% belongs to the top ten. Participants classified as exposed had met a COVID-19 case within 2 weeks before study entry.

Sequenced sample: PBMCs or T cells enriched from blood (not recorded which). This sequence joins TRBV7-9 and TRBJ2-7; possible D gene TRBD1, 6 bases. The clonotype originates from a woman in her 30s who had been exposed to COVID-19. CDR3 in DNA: TGTGCCAGCAGCGTACAGGGCTACGAGCAGTACTTC. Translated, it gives CASSVQGYEQYF.